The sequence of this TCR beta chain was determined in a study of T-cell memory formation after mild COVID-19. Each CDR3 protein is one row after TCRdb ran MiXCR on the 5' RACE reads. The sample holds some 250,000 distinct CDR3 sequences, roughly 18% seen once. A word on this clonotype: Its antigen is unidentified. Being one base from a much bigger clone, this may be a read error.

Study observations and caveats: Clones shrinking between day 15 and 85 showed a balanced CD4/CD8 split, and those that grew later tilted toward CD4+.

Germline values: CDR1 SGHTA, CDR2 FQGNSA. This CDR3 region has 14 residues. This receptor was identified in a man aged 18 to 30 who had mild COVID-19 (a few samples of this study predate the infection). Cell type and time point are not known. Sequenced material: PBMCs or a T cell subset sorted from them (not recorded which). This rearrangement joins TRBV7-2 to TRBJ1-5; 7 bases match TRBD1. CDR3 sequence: CASSFRQGNQPKHF. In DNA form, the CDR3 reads TGTGCCAGCAGCTTCCGACAGGGCAATCAGCCCAAGCATTTT. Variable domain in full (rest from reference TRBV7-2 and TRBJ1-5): GAGVSQSPSNKVTEKGKDVELRCDPISGHTALYWYRQSLGQGLEFLIYFQGNSAPDKSGLPSDRFSAERTGGSVSTLTIQRTQQEDSAVYLCASSFRQGNQPKHFGDGTRLSIL.